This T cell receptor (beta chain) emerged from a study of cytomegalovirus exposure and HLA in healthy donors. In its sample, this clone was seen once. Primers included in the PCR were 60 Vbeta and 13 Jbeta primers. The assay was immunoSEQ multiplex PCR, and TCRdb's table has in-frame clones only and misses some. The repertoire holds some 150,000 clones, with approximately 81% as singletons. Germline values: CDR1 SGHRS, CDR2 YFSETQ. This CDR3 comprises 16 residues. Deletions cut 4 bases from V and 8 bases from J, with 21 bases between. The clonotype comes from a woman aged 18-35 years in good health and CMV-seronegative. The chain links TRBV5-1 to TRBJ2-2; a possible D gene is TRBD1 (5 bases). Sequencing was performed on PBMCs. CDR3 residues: CASSRTTEPRDGELFF. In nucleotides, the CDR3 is TGCGCCAGCAGCAGAACAACCGAACCCAGGGATGGGGAGCTGTTTTTT.